Shown below are 8 T cell receptor beta chains from a single sample sequenced in a study of control samples from healthy donors and cancer patients. Profiling relied on immunoSEQ multiplex PCR, and the TCRdb table lists in-frame clones only, not all of them. This table has about 21,000 clones, approximately 80% appearing once. Sequenced sample: PBMCs. These TCRs come from a man between 60 and 75 years old with colorectal cancer.

The chain is built from TRBV6-5 and TRBJ2-3; 8 bases fit TRBD2. CDR1 is MNHEY, CDR2 SVGAGI, per germline. The J segment lost 0 bases and the V segment lost 8 bases, leaving 4 bases of the junction unmatched. The CDR3 extends over 14 amino acids. CDR3 loop: CASGASGSTDTQYF. CDR3 nucleotides: TGTGCCAGCGGGGCTAGCGGGAGCACAGATACGCAGTATTTT.

The chain joins TRBV24-1 to TRBJ1-5; D perhaps matches TRBD1 (5 bases). The CDR3 is 14 amino acids. The germline CDR1 and CDR2 sequences are KGHDR and SFDVKD. Between the trimmed V and J ends, which lost 3 bases and 8 bases, there was a span of 13 bases. The CDR3 DNA sequence: TGTGCCACCAGTGATGCCGGGACGAGGGAGCCCCAGCATTTT. Translation gives CATSDAGTREPQHF.

The chain combines TRBV6-6 with TRBJ1-1; tentative D call: TRBD1 (5 bases). V was trimmed by 3 bases and J by 4 bases, leaving 12 bases between them. Germline lookup yields CDR1 MNHNY and CDR2 SVGAGI (reference sequence). The CDR3 is 14 residues long. CDR3 nucleotides: TGTGCCAGCAGTTATGGGGCGGCCCCCACTGAAGCTTTCTTT. Protein sequence: CASSYGAAPTEAFF.

This rearrangement joins TRBV30 to TRBJ1-2; D perhaps matches TRBD1 (5 bases). Germline assignment: CDR1 GTSNPN and CDR2 SVGIG (reference sequence). V lost 5 bases and J lost 8, with 18 bases in between. This CDR3 has 13 amino acids. In nucleotides, the CDR3 is TGTGCCTGGTCCAGGGTTAACGCGTTGGGCTACACCTTC. Its translation: CAWSRVNALGYTF.

The CDR3 region has the DNA TGTGCCTGGAAGGCGGTGGGGGCCCCCTGGGGCTACACCTTC. Translated, it gives CAWKAVGAPWGYTF. This chain uses TRBV30 with TRBJ1-2; possibly TRBD1 for D (6 bases). Germline CDR1 is GTSNPN and CDR2 is SVGIG (reference sequence). V dropped 4 bases and J dropped 8 bases, with 20 bases sitting between them. The CDR3 loop spans 14 amino acids.

The chain employs TRBV12-3 or TRBV12-4 and TRBJ1-1; D possibly corresponds to TRBD1 (6 bases). The V and J ends lost 3 bases and 9 bases respectively, with 8 bases between them. The CDR3 is 11 residues long. CDR3 sequence: CASSLRGKAFF. CDR3 DNA sequence: TGTGCCAGCAGTTTGAGGGGGAAAGCTTTCTTT.

The V call is TRBV21-1, the J call TRBJ1-6. TRBV21-1 is classified as a pseudogene. CDR3 length: 14 residues. The CDR3: CASSEGTANRTLHF. As DNA, the CDR3 is TGTGCCAGCAGCGAAGGGACGGCCAATAGGACCCTCCACTTT.

The chain uses TRBV6-5 and TRBJ2-7, with D uncertain. Germline CDR1 is MNHEY and CDR2 is SVGAGI. The V end lost 5 bases, the J end lost 2 bases, and 7 bases lay between the germline ends. The CDR3 extends over 12 amino acids. The CDR3 nucleotides are TGTGCCAGCAGTCTAAGAGCCTACGAGCAGTACTTC. It specifies CASSLRAYEQYF.